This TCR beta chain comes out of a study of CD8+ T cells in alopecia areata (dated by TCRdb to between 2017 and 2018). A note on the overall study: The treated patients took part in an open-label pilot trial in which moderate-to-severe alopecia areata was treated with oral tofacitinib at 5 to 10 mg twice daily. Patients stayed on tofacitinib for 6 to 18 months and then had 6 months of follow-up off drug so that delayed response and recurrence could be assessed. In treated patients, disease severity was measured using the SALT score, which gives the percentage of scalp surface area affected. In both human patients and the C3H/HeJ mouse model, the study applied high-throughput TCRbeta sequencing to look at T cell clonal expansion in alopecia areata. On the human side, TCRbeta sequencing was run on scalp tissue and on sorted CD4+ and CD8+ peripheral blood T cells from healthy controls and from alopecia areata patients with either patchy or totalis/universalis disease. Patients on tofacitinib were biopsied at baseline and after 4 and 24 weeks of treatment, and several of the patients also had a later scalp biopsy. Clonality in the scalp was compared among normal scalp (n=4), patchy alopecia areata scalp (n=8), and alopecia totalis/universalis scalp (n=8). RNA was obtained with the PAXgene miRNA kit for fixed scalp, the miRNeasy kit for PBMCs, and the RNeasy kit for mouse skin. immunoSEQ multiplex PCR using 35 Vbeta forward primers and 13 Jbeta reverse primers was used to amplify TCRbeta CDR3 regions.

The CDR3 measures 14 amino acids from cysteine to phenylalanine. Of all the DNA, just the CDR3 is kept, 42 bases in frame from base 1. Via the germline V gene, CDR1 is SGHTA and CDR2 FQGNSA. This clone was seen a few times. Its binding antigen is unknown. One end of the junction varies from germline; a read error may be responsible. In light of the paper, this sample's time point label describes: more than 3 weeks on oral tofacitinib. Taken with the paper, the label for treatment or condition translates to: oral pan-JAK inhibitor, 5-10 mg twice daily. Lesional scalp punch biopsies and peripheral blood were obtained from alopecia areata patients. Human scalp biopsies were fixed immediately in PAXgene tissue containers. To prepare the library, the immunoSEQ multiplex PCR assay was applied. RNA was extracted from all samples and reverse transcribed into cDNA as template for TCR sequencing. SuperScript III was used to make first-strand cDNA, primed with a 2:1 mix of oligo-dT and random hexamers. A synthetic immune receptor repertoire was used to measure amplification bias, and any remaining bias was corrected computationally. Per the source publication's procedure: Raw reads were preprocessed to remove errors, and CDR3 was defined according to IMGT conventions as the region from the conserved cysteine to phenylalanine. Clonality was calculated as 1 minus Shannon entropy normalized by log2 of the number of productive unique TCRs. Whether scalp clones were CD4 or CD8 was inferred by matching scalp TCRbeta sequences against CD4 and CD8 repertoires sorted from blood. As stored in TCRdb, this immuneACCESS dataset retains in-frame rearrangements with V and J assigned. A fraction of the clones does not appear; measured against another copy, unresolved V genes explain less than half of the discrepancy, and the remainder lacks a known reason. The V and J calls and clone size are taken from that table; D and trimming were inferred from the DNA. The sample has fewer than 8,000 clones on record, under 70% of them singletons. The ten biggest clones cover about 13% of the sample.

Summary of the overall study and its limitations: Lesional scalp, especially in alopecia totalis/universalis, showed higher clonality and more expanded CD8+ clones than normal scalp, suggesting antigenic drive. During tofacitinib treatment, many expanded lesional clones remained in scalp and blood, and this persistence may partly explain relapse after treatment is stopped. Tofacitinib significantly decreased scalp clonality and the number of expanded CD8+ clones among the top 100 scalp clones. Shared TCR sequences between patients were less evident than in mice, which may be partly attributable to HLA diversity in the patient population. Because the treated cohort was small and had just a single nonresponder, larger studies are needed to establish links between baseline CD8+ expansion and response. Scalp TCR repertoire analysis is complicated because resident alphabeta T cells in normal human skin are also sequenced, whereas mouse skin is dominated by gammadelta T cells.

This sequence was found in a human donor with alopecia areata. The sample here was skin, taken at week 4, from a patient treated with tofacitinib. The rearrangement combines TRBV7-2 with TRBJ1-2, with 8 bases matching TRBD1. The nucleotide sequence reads TGTGCCAGCTCCCTGGACAGGGCTAAGTATGGCTACACCTTC. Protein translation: CASSLDRAKYGYTF.